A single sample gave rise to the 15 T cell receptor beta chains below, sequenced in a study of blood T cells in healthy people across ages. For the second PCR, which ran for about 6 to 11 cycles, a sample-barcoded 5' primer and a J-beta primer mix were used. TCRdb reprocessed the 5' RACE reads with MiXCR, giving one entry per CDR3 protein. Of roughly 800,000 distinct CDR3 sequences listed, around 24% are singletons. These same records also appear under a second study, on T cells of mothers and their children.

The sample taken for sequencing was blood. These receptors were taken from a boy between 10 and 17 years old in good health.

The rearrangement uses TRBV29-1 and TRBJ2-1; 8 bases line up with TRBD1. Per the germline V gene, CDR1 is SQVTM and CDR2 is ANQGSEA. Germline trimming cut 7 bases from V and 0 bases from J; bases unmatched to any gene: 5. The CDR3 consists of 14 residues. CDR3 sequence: CSGQGFSSYNEQFF. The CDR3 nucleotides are TGCAGCGGACAGGGGTTTAGCTCCTACAATGAGCAGTTCTTC.

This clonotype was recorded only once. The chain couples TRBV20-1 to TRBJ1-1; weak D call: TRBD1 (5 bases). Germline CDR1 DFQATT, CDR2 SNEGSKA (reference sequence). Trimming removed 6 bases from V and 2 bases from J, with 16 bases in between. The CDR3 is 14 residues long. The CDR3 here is CSAPEGDSNTEAFF. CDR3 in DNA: TGCAGTGCCCCCGAGGGAGACAGTAACACTGAAGCTTTCTTT.

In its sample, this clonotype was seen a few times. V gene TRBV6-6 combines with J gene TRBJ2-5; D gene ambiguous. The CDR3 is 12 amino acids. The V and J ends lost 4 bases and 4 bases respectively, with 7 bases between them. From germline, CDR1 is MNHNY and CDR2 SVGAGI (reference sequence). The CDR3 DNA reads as TGTGCCAGCAGTTTGACTGCAGAGACCCAGTACTTC. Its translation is CASSLTAETQYF.

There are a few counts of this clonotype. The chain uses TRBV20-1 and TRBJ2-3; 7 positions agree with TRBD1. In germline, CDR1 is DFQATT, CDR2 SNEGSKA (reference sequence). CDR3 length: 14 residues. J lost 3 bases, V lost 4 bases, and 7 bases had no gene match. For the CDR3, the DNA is TGCAGTGCTATTGAGGGGGCGCCGACAGATACGCAGTATTTT. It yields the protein CSAIEGAPTDTQYF.

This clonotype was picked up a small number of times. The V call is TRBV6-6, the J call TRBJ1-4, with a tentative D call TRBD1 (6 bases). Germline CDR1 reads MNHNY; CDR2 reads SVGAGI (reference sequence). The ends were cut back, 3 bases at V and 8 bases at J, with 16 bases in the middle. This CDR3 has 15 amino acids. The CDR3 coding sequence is TGTGCCAGCAGTTATGTTGGGGGCTCGGGGGAAAAACTGTTTTTT. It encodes CASSYVGGSGEKLFF.

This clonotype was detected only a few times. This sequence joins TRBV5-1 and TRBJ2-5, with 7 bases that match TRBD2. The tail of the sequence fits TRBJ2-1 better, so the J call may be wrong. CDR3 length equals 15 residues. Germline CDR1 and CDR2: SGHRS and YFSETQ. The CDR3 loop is CASSWEGSTINEQFF. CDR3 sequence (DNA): TGCGCCAGCAGCTGGGAGGGGAGCACCATCAATGAGCAGTTCTTC.

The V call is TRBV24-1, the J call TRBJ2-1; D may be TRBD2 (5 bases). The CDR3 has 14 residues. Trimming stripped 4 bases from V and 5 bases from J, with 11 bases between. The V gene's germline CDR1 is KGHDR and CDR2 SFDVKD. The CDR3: CATSDPRGHNEQFF. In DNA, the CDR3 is TGTGCCACCAGTGACCCTCGCGGGCACAATGAGCAGTTCTTC.

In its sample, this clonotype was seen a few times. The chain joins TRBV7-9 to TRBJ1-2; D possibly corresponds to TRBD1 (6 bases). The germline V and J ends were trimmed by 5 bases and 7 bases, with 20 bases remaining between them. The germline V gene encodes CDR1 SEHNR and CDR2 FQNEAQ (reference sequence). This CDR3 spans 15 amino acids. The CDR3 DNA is TGTGCCAGCAGCCGAAACTCCGACAGGCATCTTGGCTACACCTTC. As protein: CASSRNSDRHLGYTF.

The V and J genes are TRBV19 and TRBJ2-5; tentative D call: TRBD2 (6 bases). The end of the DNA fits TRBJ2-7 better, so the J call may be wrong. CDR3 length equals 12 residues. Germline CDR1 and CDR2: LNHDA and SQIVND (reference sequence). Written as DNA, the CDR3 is TGTGCCACTACGGGAGCCTCCTACGAGCAGTACTTC. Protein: CATTGASYEQYF.

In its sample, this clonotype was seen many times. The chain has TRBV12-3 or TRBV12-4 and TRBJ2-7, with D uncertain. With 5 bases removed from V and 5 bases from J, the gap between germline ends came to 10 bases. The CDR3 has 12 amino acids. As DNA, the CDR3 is TGTGCCAGCAGTCCCACGGGCGACGAGCAGTACTTC. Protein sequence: CASSPTGDEQYF.

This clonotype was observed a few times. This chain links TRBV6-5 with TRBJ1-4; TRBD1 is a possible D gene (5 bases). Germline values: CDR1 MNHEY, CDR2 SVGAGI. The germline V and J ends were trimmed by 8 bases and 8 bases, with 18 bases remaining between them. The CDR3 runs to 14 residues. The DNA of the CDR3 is TGTGCCAGCTGGCAGGGTTCAACTTACGAAAAACTGTTTTTT. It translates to CASWQGSTYEKLFF.

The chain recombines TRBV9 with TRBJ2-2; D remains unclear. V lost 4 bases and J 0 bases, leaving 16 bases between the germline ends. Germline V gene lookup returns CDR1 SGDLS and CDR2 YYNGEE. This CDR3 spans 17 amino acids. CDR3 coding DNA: TGTGCCAGCAGCCCGAGTGGGCGGTTCGCGAACACCGGGGAGCTGTTTTTT. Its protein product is CASSPSGRFANTGELFF. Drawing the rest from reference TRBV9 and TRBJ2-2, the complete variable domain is DSGVTQTPKHLITATGQRVTLRCSPRSGDLSVYWYQQSLDQGLQFLIQYYNGEERAKGNILERFSAQQFPDLHSELNLSSLELGDSALYFCASSPSGRFANTGELFFGEGSRLTVL.

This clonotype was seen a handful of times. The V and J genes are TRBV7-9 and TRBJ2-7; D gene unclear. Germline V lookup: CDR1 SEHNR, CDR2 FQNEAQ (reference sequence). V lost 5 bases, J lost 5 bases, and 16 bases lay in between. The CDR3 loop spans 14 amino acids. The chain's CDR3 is CASSREASVDEQYF. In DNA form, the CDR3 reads TGTGCCAGCAGCCGAGAGGCCAGCGTGGACGAGCAGTACTTC.

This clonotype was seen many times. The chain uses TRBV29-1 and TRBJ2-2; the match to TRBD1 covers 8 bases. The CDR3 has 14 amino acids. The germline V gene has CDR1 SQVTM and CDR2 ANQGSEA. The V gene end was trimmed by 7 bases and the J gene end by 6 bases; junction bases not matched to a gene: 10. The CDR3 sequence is CSALTGVESGELFF. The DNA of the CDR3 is TGCAGCGCGCTGACAGGGGTAGAATCCGGGGAGCTGTTTTTT.

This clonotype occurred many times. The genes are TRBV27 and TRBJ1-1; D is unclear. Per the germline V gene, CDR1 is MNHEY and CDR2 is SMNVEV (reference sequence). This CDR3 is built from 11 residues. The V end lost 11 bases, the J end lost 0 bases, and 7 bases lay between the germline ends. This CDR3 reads CASRLNTEAFF. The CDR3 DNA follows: TGTGCCTCGCGGCTGAACACTGAAGCTTTCTTT.